Shown below are 8 T cell receptor beta chains from a single sample sequenced in a study of control samples from healthy donors and cancer patients. Here immunoSEQ multiplex PCR was the method, and the copy in TCRdb shows in-frame clones only, minus some. The table has some 140,000 clones, 90% to 95% seen once. The source material was blood. The receptors originated from a man aged 40-55 years in good health.

The chain couples TRBV28 to TRBJ2-7; tentatively, D is TRBD1 (5 bases). V lost 6 bases and J 0 bases, leaving 9 bases between the germline ends. Germline V gives CDR1 MDHEN, CDR2 SYDVKM. The CDR3 totals 13 residues. Here the CDR3 DNA reads TGTGCCAGCAGCGACAGCAGCTCCTACGAGCAGTACTTC. Translating it yields CASSDSSSYEQYF.

The chain couples TRBV18 to TRBJ2-7; D call uncertain. The CDR3 sequence is 15 residues long. Germline-derived CDR1 and CDR2 are KGHSH and LQKENI. The V gene lost 6 bases and the J gene lost 2 bases, with 17 bases spanning the gap. This chain's CDR3 is CASSVSSRAAYEQYF. CDR3 DNA: TGTGCCAGCTCGGTATCTTCTAGGGCGGCCTACGAGCAGTACTTC. The complete variable domain, with remaining parts taken from reference TRBV18 and TRBJ2-7, reads NAGVMQNPRHLVRRRGQEARLRCSPMKGHSHVYWYRQLPEEGLKFMVYLQKENIIDESGMPKERFSAEFPKEGPSILRIQQVVRGDSAAYFCASSVSSRAAYEQYFGPGTRLTVT.

The V call is TRBV24-1, the J call TRBJ2-2, with D possibly matching TRBD1 (5 bases). Between the trimmed V and J ends, which lost 4 bases and 4 bases, there was a span of 12 bases. CDR3 length: 15 amino acids. The germline gives CDR1 KGHDR, CDR2 SFDVKD. The CDR3 sequence: CATSDPGRGTGELFF. The CDR3 DNA reads TGTGCCACCAGTGACCCGGGTAGGGGCACCGGGGAGCTGTTTTTT.

The chain couples TRBV19 to TRBJ2-7, with 8 bases identical to TRBD2. Germline lookup yields CDR1 LNHDA and CDR2 SQIVND (reference sequence). The CDR3 totals 14 residues. Trimming removed 3 bases from V and 1 base from J; junction bases left unmatched: 2. The CDR3 DNA sequence: TGTGCCAGTAGTATGAGCGGGGGATCCTACGAGCAGTACTTC. This codes for CASSMSGGSYEQYF. Full variable domain (rest looked up from reference TRBV19 and TRBJ2-7): DGGITQSPKYLFRKEGQNVTLSCEQNLNHDAMYWYRQDPGQGLRLIYYSQIVNDFQKGDIAEGYSVSREKKESFPLTVTSAQKNPTAFYLCASSMSGGSYEQYFGPGTRLTVT.

The J gene is TRBJ1-3, the V gene TRBV2; D is unresolved. From germline, CDR1 is SNHLY and CDR2 FYNNEI. The CDR3 has 15 residues. V lost 6 bases to trimming and J lost 2 bases, with 14 bases between them. The CDR3 loop is CASRGREVAGNTIYF. For the CDR3, the DNA is TGTGCCAGCAGGGGGAGAGAAGTAGCTGGAAACACCATATATTTT. Variable domain in full (rest from reference TRBV2 and TRBJ1-3): EPEVTQTPSHQVTQMGQEVILRCVPISNHLYFYWYRQILGQKVEFLVSFYNNEISEKSEIFDDQFSVERPDGSNFTLKIRSTKLEDSAMYFCASRGREVAGNTIYFGEGSWLTVV.

The V and J genes are TRBV29-1 and TRBJ1-3, with D tentatively TRBD1 (6 bases). The length of the CDR3 is 16 residues. V was trimmed by 2 bases and J by 0 bases, leaving 14 bases between them. Germline V lookup: CDR1 SQVTM, CDR2 ANQGSEA. This CDR3 is CSVETGTSTSGNTIYF. CDR3 sequence (DNA): TGCAGCGTTGAAACCGGGACATCTACCTCTGGAAACACCATATATTTT.

This clone was seen only once. This chain joins TRBV12-3 or TRBV12-4 and TRBJ1-1; D remains unclear. V was trimmed by 6 bases and J by 5 bases, leaving 4 bases between them. CDR3 length: 10 residues. This chain's CDR3 is CASRGTEAFF. The CDR3 DNA follows: TGTGCCAGCAGGGGGACTGAAGCTTTCTTT.

The chain joins TRBV28 to TRBJ2-7; 14 bases are shared with TRBD2. CDR3 length equals 15 residues. The germline CDR1 and CDR2 sequences are MDHEN and SYDVKM. The V segment lost 6 bases and the J segment 7 bases; nucleotides outside the gene matches: 8. The CDR3, as DNA: TGTGCCAGCAGCCCCGGACTAGCGGGGGGCGGGGAGCAGTACTTC. Protein: CASSPGLAGGGEQYF.